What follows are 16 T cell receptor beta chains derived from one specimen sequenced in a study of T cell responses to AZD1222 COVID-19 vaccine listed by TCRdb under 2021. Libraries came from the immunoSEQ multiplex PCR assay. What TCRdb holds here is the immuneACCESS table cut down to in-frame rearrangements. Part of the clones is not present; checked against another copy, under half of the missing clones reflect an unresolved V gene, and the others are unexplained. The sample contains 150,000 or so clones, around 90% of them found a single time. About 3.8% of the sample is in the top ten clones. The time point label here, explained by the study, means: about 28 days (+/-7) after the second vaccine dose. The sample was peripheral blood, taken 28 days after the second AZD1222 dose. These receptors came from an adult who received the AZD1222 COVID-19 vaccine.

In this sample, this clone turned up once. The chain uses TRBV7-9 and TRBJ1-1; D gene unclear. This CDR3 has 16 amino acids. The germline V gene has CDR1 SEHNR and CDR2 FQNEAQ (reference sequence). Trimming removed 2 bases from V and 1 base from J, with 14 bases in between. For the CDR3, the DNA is TGTGCCAGCAGCTTAAGGACCGGACTCCAGAACACTGAAGCTTTCTTT. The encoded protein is CASSLRTGLQNTEAFF.

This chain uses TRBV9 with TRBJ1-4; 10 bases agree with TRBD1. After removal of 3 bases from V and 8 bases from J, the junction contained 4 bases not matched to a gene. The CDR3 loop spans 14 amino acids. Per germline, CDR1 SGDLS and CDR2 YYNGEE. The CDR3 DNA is TGTGCCAGCAGCGGAGGGACAGGGGACGAAAAACTGTTTTTT. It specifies CASSGGTGDEKLFF.

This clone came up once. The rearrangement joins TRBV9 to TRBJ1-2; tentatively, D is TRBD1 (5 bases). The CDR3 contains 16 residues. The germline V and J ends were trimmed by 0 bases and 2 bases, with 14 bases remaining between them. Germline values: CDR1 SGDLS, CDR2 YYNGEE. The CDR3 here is CASSVDVGGDNYGYTF. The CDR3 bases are TGTGCCAGCAGCGTAGATGTCGGGGGGGACAACTATGGCTACACCTTC.

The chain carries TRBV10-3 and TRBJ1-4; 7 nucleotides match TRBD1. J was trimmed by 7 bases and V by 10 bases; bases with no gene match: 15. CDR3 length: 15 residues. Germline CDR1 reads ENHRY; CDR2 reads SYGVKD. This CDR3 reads CATASPGQMGEKLFF. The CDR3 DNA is TGTGCCACCGCCTCACCGGGACAGATGGGTGAAAAACTGTTTTTT.

The CDR3 here is CASSATGANQPQHF. In DNA form, the CDR3 reads TGTGCCAGCAGCGCCACGGGGGCGAATCAGCCCCAGCATTTT. V is TRBV7-9 and J is TRBJ1-5; a possible D gene is TRBD1 (6 bases). The CDR3 contains 14 residues. Germline CDR1 SEHNR, CDR2 FQNEAQ (reference sequence). Trimming cost V 5 bases and J 4 bases, with 12 bases left between them.

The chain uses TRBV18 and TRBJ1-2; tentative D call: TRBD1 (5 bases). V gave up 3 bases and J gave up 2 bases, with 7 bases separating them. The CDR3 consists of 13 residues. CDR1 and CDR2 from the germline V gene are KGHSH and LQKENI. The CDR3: CASSPGGNYGYTF. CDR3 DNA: TGTGCCAGCTCACCTGGGGGGAACTATGGCTACACCTTC.

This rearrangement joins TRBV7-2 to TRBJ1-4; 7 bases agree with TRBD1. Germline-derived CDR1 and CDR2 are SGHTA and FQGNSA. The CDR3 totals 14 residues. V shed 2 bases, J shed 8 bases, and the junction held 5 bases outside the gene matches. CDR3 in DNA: TGTGCCAGCAGCTTATGGGGACAGTCGGAAAAACTGTTTTTT. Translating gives CASSLWGQSEKLFF. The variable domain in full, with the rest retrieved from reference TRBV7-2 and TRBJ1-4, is GAGVSQSPSNKVTEKGKDVELRCDPISGHTALYWYRQSLGQGLEFLIYFQGNSAPDKSGLPSDRFSAERTGGSVSTLTIQRTQQEDSAVYLCASSLWGQSEKLFFGSGTQLSVL.

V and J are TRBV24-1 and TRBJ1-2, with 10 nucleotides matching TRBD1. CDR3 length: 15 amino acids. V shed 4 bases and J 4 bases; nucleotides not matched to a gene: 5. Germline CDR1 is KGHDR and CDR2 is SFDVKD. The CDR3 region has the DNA TGTGCCACCAGTGACCCCGGACAGGGGGGCTATGGCTACACCTTC. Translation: CATSDPGQGGYGYTF.

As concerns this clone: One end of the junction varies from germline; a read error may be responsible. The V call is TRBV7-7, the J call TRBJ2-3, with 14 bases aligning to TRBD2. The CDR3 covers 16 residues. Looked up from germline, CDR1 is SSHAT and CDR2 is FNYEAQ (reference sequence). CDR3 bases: TGTGCTAGCAGCCCGGGACTAGCGGGAGTAGAGGATACGCAGTATTTT. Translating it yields CASSPGLAGVEDTQYF.

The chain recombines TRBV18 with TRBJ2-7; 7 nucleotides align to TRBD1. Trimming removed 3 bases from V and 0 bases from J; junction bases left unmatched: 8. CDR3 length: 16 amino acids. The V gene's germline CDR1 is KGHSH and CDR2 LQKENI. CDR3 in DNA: TGTGCCAGCTCACCCCCAACAGGGGTCAGCTCCTACGAGCAGTACTTC. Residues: CASSPPTGVSSYEQYF.

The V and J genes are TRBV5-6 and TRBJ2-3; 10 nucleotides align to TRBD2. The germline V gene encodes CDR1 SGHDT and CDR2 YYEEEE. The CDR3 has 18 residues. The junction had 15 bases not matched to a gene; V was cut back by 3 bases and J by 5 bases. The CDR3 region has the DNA TGTGCCAGCAGCTCGATCTGGAAAGCGGGGGGGCTGGTAGATACGCAGTATTTT. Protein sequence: CASSSIWKAGGLVDTQYF.

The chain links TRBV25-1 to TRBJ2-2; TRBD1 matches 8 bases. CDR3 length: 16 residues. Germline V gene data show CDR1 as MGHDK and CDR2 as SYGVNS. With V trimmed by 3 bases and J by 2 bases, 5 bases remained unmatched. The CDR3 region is CASSDAGTGNTGELFF. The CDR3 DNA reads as TGTGCCAGCAGTGACGCCGGGACAGGAAACACCGGGGAGCTGTTTTTT.

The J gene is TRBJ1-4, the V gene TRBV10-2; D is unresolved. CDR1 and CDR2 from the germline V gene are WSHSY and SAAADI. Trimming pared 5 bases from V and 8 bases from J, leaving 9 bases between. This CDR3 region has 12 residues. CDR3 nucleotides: TGCGCCAGCAGTCCCAATGAGGAAAAACTGTTTTTT. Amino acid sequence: CASSPNEEKLFF.

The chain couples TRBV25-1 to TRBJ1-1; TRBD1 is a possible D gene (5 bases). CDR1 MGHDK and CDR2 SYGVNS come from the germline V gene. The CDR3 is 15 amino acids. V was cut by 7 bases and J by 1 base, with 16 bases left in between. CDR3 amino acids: CASIPTRGTNTEAFF. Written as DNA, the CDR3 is TGTGCCAGCATCCCCACGAGAGGGACGAACACTGAAGCTTTCTTT. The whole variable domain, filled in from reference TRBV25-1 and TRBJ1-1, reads EADIYQTPRYLVIGTGKKITLECSQTMGHDKMYWYQQDPGMELHLIHYSYGVNSTEKGDLSSESTVSRIRTEHFPLTLESARPSHTSQYLCASIPTRGTNTEAFFGQGTRLTVV.

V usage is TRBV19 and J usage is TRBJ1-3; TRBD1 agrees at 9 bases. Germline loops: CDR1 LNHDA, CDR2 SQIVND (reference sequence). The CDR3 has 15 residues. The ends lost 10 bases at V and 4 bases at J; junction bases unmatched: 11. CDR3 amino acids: CATSEQGAAGNTIYF. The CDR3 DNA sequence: TGTGCCACCTCCGAACAGGGGGCAGCGGGAAACACCATATATTTT.

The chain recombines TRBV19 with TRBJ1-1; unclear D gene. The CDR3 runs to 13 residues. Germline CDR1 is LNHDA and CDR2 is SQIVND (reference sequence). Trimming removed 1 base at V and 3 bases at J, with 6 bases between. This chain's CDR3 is CASSIGTDTEAFF. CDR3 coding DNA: TGTGCCAGTAGTATAGGGACGGACACTGAAGCTTTCTTT.